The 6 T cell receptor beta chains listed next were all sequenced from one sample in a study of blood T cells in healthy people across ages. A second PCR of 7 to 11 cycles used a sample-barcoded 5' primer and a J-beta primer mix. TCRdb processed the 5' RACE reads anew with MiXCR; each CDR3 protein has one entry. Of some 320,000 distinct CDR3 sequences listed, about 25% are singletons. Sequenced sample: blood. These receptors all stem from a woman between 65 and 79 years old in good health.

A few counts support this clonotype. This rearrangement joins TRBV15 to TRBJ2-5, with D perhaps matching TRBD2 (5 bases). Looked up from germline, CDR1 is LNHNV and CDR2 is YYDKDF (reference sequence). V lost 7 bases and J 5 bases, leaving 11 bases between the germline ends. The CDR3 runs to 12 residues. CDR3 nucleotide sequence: TGTGCCACCAACGGAGGTGGGGAGACCCAGTACTTC. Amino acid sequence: CATNGGGETQYF.

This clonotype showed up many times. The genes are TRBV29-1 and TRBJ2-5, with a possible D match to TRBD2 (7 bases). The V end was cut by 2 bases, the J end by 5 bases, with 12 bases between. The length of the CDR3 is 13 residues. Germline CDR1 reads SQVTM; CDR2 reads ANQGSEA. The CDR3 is CSVEPGGQETQYF. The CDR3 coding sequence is TGCAGCGTTGAACCCGGGGGGCAGGAGACCCAGTACTTC.

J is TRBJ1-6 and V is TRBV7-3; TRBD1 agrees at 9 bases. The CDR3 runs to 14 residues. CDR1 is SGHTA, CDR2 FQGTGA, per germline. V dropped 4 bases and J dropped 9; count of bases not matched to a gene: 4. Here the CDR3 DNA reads TGTGCCAGCAGCTCGCGGGACAGGGCTTCACCCCTCCACTTT. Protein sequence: CASSSRDRASPLHF.

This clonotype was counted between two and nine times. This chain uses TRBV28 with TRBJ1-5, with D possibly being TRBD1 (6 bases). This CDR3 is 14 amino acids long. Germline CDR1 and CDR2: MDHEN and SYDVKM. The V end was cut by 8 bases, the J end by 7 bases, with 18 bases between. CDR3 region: CASERGRGLQPQHF. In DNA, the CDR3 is TGTGCCAGCGAGCGGGGCAGGGGCTTACAGCCCCAGCATTTT.

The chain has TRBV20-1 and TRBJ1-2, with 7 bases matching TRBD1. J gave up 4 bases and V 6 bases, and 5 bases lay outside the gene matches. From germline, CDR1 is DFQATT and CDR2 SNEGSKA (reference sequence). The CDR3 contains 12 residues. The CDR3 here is CSAGTVIYGYTF. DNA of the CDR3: TGCAGTGCCGGGACAGTTATCTATGGCTACACCTTC.

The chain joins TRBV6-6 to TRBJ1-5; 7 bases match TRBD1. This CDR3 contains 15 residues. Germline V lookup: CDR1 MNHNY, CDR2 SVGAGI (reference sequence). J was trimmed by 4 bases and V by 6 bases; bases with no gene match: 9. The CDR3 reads CASSPLGTANQPQHF. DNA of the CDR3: TGTGCCAGCAGCCCCCTGGGGACAGCTAATCAGCCCCAGCATTTT.